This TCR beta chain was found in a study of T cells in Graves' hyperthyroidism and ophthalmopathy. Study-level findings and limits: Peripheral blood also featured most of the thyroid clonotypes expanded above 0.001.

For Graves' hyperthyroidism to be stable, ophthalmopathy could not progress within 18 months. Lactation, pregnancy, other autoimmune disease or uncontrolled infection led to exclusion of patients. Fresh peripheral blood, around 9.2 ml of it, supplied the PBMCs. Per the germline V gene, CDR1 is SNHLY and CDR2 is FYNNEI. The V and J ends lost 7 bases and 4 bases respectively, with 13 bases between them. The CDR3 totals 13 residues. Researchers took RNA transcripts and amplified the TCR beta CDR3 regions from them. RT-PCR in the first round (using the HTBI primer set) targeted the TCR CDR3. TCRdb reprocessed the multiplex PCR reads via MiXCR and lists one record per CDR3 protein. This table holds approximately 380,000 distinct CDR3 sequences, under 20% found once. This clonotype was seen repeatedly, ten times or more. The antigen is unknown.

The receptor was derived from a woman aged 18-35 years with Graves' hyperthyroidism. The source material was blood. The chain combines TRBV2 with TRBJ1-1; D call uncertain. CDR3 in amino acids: CASTEQRFTEAFF. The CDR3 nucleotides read TGTGCCAGCACCGAGCAAAGGTTCACTGAAGCTTTCTTT.